This T cell receptor beta chain was retrieved from a study of blood T cell repertoires in COVID-19. Overall study context: Sources were T cells, B-cell-depleted T cells, or PBMCs; the material itself was cDNA or gDNA.

Categorization into cohorts depended on clinical history that participants reported. Clones were read by immunoSEQ multiplex PCR, and TCRdb kept only the in-frame ones, dropping some. The top ten hold more than 6.5% of the sample, which has 150,000 to 200,000 clones, approximately 88% seen once. The sequenced material came from PBMCs or T cells enriched from blood (not recorded which). The TCR sequence derives from a woman aged 50 to 60 who had recovered from COVID-19.

CDR3 sequence: CASSPPVTGNEQFF. In nucleotides, the CDR3 is TGTGCCAGCAGCCCTCCCGTCACAGGGAATGAGCAGTTCTTC. The rearrangement links TRBV7-2 to TRBJ2-1; D perhaps matches TRBD1 (6 bases). Germline lookup yields CDR1 SGHTA and CDR2 FQGNSA. V was cut by 5 bases and J by 7 bases, with 15 bases left in between. This CDR3 is built from 14 residues.